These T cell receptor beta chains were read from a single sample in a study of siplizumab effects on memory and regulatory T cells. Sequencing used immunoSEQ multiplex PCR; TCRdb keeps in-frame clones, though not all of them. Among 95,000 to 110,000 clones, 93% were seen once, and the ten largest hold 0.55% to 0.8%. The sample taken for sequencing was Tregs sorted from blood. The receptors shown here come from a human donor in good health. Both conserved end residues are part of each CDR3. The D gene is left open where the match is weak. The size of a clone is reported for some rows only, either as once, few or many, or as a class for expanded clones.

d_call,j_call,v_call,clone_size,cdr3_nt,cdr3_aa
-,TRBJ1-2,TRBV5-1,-,TGCGCCAGCAGAGGACCAGGGTTGGATGGCTACACCTTC,CASRGPGLDGYTF
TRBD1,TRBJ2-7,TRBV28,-,TGTGCCAGCAGTAAGACAGGGGGGGCCTACGAGCAGTACTTC,CASSKTGGAYEQYF
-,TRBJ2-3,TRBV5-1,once,TGCGCCAGCAGTTCAGGGGAAGCAGATACGCAGTATTTT,CASSSGEADTQYF
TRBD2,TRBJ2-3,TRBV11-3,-,TGTGCCAGCAGCTCGACTAGCGGTAGCACAGATACGCAGTATTTT,CASSSTSGSTDTQYF
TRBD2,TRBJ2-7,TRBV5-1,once,TGCGCCAGCAGCCCTGGACTAGCGGGACAGTTCTACGAGCAGTACTTC,CASSPGLAGQFYEQYF
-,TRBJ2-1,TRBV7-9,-,TGTGCCAGCAGAGCTTTCCGGGACTTTAATAAAAGCTCCTACAATGAGCAGTTCTTC,CASRAFRDFNKSSYNEQFF
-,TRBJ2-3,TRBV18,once,TGTGCCAGCTCACCACGTTTCCGGGATCGAACTAGCACAGATACGCAGTATTTT,CASSPRFRDRTSTDTQYF
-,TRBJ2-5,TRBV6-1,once,TGTGCCTCAAAGGGGGAATTCAGGGAGACCCAGTACTTC,CASKGEFRETQYF
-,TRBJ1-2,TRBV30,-,TGTGCCTGGAGTGTAAAGTCCCAGGGCACCTATGGCTACACCTTC,CAWSVKSQGTYGYTF
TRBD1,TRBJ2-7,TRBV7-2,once,TGTGCCAGCAGCGGCCGAACAGGGGGCGCCTACGAGCAGTACTTC,CASSGRTGGAYEQYF
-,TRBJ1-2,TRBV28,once,TGTGCCAGCAGTTTATTCCTTACAGGGAGTGGTGGCTACACCTTC,CASSLFLTGSGGYTF
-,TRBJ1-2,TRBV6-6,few,TGTGCCAGCCAGGGATATGGCTACACCTTC,CASQGYGYTF
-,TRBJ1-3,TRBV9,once,TGTGCCAGCAGCGTAGGGCACGCATTCTCTGGAAACACCATATATTTT,CASSVGHAFSGNTIYF
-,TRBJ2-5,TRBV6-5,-,TGTGCCAGCAGTTACAGAGGGACCCAGTACTTC,CASSYRGTQYF
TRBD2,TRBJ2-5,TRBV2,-,TGTGCCAGCACAGTCCGCGGGAGCCACCGTGGGATAGAGACCCAGTACTTC,CASTVRGSHRGIETQYF
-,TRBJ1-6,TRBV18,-,TGTGCCAGCTCAGTACAGCCCTCCTATAATTCACCCCTCCACTTT,CASSVQPSYNSPLHF
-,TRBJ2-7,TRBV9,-,TGTGCCAGCAGCGTAGGAGGGATGCTAACCTACGAGCAGTACTTC,CASSVGGMLTYEQYF
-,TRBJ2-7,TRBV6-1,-,TGTGCCACCTGGACCTGGGAGGCACAGGGTGACGAGCAGTACTTC,CATWTWEAQGDEQYF
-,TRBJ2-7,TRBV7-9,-,TGTGCCAGCAGCGGAGGGACCGCTGCCCCCTACGAGCAGTACTTC,CASSGGTAAPYEQYF
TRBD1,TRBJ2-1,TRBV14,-,TGTGCCAGCAGCCCTTGGGACAGGGAGGAGCAGTTCTTC,CASSPWDREEQFF
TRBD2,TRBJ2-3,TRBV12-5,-,TGTGCTAGTGGTTTGCTGGCGGGGGGCACAGATACGCAGTATTTT,CASGLLAGGTDTQYF
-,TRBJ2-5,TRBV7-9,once,TGTGCCAGCAGCTTAGGGGGCCGGGGAGAGACCCAGTACTTC,CASSLGGRGETQYF
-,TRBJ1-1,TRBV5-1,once,TGCGCCAGCAGCTTGGGCGGAGGAGGGGAAGTAGCTTTCTTT,CASSLGGGGEVAFF
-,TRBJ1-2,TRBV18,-,TGTGCCAGCTCACAAATTATGGGATACCTGAACTATGGCTACACCTTC,CASSQIMGYLNYGYTF
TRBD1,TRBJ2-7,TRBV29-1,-,TGCAGCGCTGGAGGTCAGGGGGCAAGCTACGAGCAGTACTTC,CSAGGQGASYEQYF
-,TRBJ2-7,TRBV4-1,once,TGCGCCAGCAGCCCCCAGGGCCCTCCCTACGAGCAGTACTTC,CASSPQGPPYEQYF